These 28 T cell receptor beta chains originate from one sample sequenced in a study of blood T cells in healthy people across ages. PCR was performed a second time for roughly 7 to 12 cycles using a sample-barcoded 5' primer and a J-beta primer mix. TCRdb independently ran MiXCR on the 5' RACE reads; one entry per CDR3 protein. The sample shows under 750,000 distinct CDR3 sequences, about 45% of them seen only once. Sample: blood. All receptors come from a man older than 75 in good health.

The chain couples TRBV20-1 to TRBJ1-2; D ambiguous. The CDR3 spans 13 residues. Germline lookup yields CDR1 DFQATT and CDR2 SNEGSKA (reference sequence). The V and J ends lost 0 bases and 6 bases respectively, with 11 bases between them. CDR3 bases: TGCAGTGCTAGAGATCCCCTGCGCGATGGCTACACCTTC. Translation: CSARDPLRDGYTF.

This sequence joins TRBV5-1 and TRBJ2-3, with D possibly TRBD1 on 5 matching bases. This CDR3 has 15 amino acids. In germline, CDR1 is SGHRS, CDR2 YFSETQ. Trimming took off 0 bases at V and 0 bases at J, with 8 bases between the two ends. In DNA form, the CDR3 reads TGCGCCAGCAGCTTGGAACAGGCCAGCACAGATACGCAGTATTTT. Translating it yields CASSLEQASTDTQYF.

The chain is built from TRBV20-1 and TRBJ1-4; D is unresolved. The CDR3 is 14 residues long. Germline V gene lookup returns CDR1 DFQATT and CDR2 SNEGSKA (reference sequence). V lost 3 bases, J lost 7 bases, and 15 bases lay in between. CDR3 in amino acids: CSASPPGWSEKLFF. As DNA, the CDR3 is TGCAGTGCTAGCCCTCCGGGCTGGAGTGAAAAACTGTTTTTT.

There are a few counts of this clonotype. The rearrangement links TRBV7-9 to TRBJ2-3; D ambiguous. Germline V lookup: CDR1 SEHNR, CDR2 FQNEAQ (reference sequence). The CDR3 contains 15 residues. V lost 2 bases and J 1 base, leaving 10 bases between the germline ends. CDR3 bases: TGTGCCAGCAGCTTAATCTCCTCCCGCACAGATACGCAGTATTTT. Protein sequence: CASSLISSRTDTQYF.

This chain joins TRBV9 and TRBJ2-1; 7 nucleotides line up with TRBD2. Germline values: CDR1 SGDLS, CDR2 YYNGEE. The CDR3 spans 16 residues. With 3 bases clipped from V and 0 bases from J, the junction kept 6 bases outside the gene matches. The CDR3 protein is CASSALSGDSYNEQFF. The CDR3 DNA reads as TGTGCCAGCAGCGCCTTGAGCGGGGACTCCTACAATGAGCAGTTCTTC.

This clonotype was counted a few times. The chain is built from TRBV11-2 and TRBJ2-1; TRBD2 aligns across 11 bases. The junction had 8 bases not matched to a gene; V was cut back by 7 bases and J by 9 bases. Looked up from germline, CDR1 is SGHAT and CDR2 is FQNNGV. The CDR3 runs 14 residues. The CDR3 DNA follows: TGTGCCAGCACCAAAAGACTAGCGGGATTTGAGCAGTTCTTC. Encoded protein: CASTKRLAGFEQFF.

This clonotype was counted many times. The V call is TRBV6-6, the J call TRBJ2-2, with 7 positions matching TRBD2. The junction had 2 bases not matched to a gene; V was cut back by 4 bases and J by 0 bases. The CDR3 runs 15 residues. CDR1 and CDR2 (germline): MNHNY, SVGAGI (reference sequence). CDR3 in amino acids: CASSSGLTNTGELFF. The CDR3 nucleotides are TGTGCCAGCAGTTCGGGACTAACGAACACCGGGGAGCTGTTTTTT.

The chain couples TRBV6-5 to TRBJ2-4, with D maybe TRBD1 (5 bases). The CDR3 sequence is 12 residues long. Looked up from germline, CDR1 is MNHEY and CDR2 is SVGAGI. V lost 4 bases to trimming and J lost 8 bases, with 9 bases between them. The CDR3 here is CASSSGHDIQYF. CDR3 DNA sequence: TGTGCCAGCAGTTCAGGGCATGACATTCAGTACTTC.

V gene TRBV12-3 or TRBV12-4 combines with J gene TRBJ1-5; D is ambiguous. The CDR3 runs to 12 residues. The V gene lost 3 bases and the J gene lost 4 bases, with 4 bases spanning the gap. This CDR3 reads CASSLINQPQHF. In DNA form, the CDR3 reads TGTGCCAGCAGTTTGATAAATCAGCCCCAGCATTTT.

The chain is built from TRBV7-9 and TRBJ1-4, with 10 bases fitting TRBD1. The V segment lost 6 bases and the J segment 7 bases; nucleotides outside the gene matches: 5. The CDR3 totals 14 residues. Germline CDR1 reads SEHNR; CDR2 reads FQNEAQ (reference sequence). The CDR3 is CASRSGTGVEKLFF. DNA for the CDR3: TGTGCCAGCAGATCCGGGACAGGGGTTGAAAAACTGTTTTTT.

This clonotype showed up just a few times. This rearrangement joins TRBV7-2 to TRBJ1-5; D is uncertain. V was pared by 5 bases and J by 2 bases, with 7 bases between. Germline CDR1 SGHTA, CDR2 FQGNSA. The length of the CDR3 is 13 residues. CDR3 sequence: CASSPSGNQPQHF. The DNA of the CDR3 is TGTGCCAGCAGCCCCTCGGGCAATCAGCCCCAGCATTTT.

At least ten counts were recorded for this clonotype. This sequence joins TRBV11-2 and TRBJ1-1; TRBD1 matches at 8 bases. The CDR3 contains 15 residues. Germline V gives CDR1 SGHAT, CDR2 FQNNGV. The junction had 4 bases not matched to a gene; V was cut back by 4 bases and J by 0 bases. The CDR3 DNA reads as TGTGCCAGCAGCTCCCGGACAGGGATGAACACTGAAGCTTTCTTT. This encodes CASSSRTGMNTEAFF. Drawing the rest from reference TRBV11-2 and TRBJ1-1, the complete variable domain is EAGVAQSPRYKIIEKRQSVAFWCNPISGHATLYWYQQILGQGPKLLIQFQNNGVVDDSQLPKDRFSAERLKGVDSTLKIQPAKLEDSAVYLCASSSRTGMNTEAFFGQGTRLTVV.

The rearrangement uses TRBV28 and TRBJ2-3; no reliable D call. Germline lookup yields CDR1 MDHEN and CDR2 SYDVKM. V was cut by 6 bases and J by 0 bases, with 7 bases left in between. The CDR3 has 13 amino acids. For the CDR3, the DNA is TGTGCCAGCAGCACACCAAGCACAGATACGCAGTATTTT. Translated: CASSTPSTDTQYF. Filled out from reference TRBV28 and TRBJ2-3, the complete variable domain reads DVKVTQSSRYLVKRTGEKVFLECVQDMDHENMFWYRQDPGLGLRLIYFSYDVKMKEKGDIPEGYSVSREKKERFSLILESASTNQTSMYLCASSTPSTDTQYFGPGTRLTVL.

The genes are TRBV28 and TRBJ2-1, with 9 bases that match TRBD2. Per the germline V gene, CDR1 is MDHEN and CDR2 is SYDVKM. CDR3 length: 16 amino acids. Trimming cost V 5 bases and J 7 bases; bases outside gene matches: 12. CDR3 sequence: CASSVAGAPPGNEQFF. DNA for the CDR3: TGTGCCAGCAGTGTAGCGGGAGCACCCCCTGGGAATGAGCAGTTCTTC.

This clonotype was detected only a few times. The V and J genes are TRBV20-1 and TRBJ2-1, with 7 bases fitting TRBD2. Germline CDR1 DFQATT, CDR2 SNEGSKA (reference sequence). V lost 5 bases, J lost 7 bases, and 5 bases stayed unmatched. The CDR3 runs to 12 residues. The CDR3 nucleotides read TGCAGTGCTCAGCTGGGGGGGAATGAGCAGTTCTTC. Translating it yields CSAQLGGNEQFF.

The chain recombines TRBV30 with TRBJ2-5, with D perhaps TRBD1 (7 bases). Germline V gene sequence: CDR1 GTSNPN, CDR2 SVGIG (reference sequence). This CDR3 is 13 amino acids long. V lost 3 bases and J 5 bases, leaving 13 bases between the germline ends. The CDR3 region has the DNA TGTGCCTGGAGGGAGGGGGCGATGGAGACCCAGTACTTC. Translated, it gives CAWREGAMETQYF.

This rearrangement joins TRBV20-1 to TRBJ2-3, with D possibly TRBD2 on 6 matching bases. With 6 bases removed from V and 0 bases from J, the gap between germline ends came to 16 bases. The germline V gene has CDR1 DFQATT and CDR2 SNEGSKA (reference sequence). This CDR3 contains 15 residues. CDR3 nucleotide sequence: TGCAGTGCCCCCGCCGGACTACCCAGCACAGATACGCAGTATTTT. It yields the protein CSAPAGLPSTDTQYF.

This clonotype was observed many times. The chain employs TRBV6-6 and TRBJ2-7; 14 bases line up with TRBD2. Trimming took 6 bases from V and 4 from J; bases not matched to a gene: 8. CDR3 size: 16 residues. Germline V gene data show CDR1 as MNHNY and CDR2 as SVGAGI (reference sequence). The CDR3 protein is CASSRRLAGGVYEQYF. The CDR3 DNA is TGTGCCAGCAGCCGACGACTAGCGGGGGGGGTTTACGAGCAGTACTTC.

Many counts were recorded for this clonotype. The chain recombines TRBV24-1 with TRBJ2-3; D perhaps matches TRBD1 (5 bases). CDR1 is KGHDR, CDR2 SFDVKD, per germline. V lost 5 bases and J 5 bases, leaving 16 bases between the germline ends. The CDR3 consists of 15 residues. The CDR3 sequence is CATSGREGSRDTQYF. CDR3 sequence (DNA): TGTGCCACCAGTGGCAGGGAAGGGTCTCGAGATACGCAGTATTTT.

CDR3 sequence reads: CSVYQQGRYGYTF. CDR3 bases: TGCAGCGTTTACCAACAGGGACGCTATGGCTACACCTTC. The J gene is TRBJ1-2, the V gene TRBV29-1; D perhaps matches TRBD1 (6 bases). The germline V and J ends were trimmed by 5 bases and 4 bases, with 14 bases remaining between them. The CDR3 is made up of 13 amino acids. CDR1 and CDR2 from the germline V gene are SQVTM and ANQGSEA.

The table lists this clonotype with a few counts. This chain joins TRBV4-3 and TRBJ2-1; 9 bases fit TRBD2. The CDR3 is made up of 17 amino acids. CDR1 is LGHNA, CDR2 YSLEER, per germline. The V segment lost 0 bases and the J segment 12 bases; nucleotides outside the gene matches: 15. CDR3 sequence reads: CASSQDSLAGPEDTQFF. CDR3 bases: TGCGCCAGCAGCCAAGATAGTCTAGCGGGACCGGAAGATACGCAGTTCTTC.

This clonotype was picked up a small number of times. The chain joins TRBV12-5 to TRBJ2-3; no clear D. The V gene lost 2 bases and the J gene lost 5 bases, with 2 bases spanning the gap. Germline values: CDR1 LGHNT, CDR2 FRNRAP. There are 11 residues in the CDR3. In DNA, the CDR3 is TGTGCTAGTGGTTTGCGAGATACGCAGTATTTT. This translates into CASGLRDTQYF.

This chain connects TRBV7-2 to TRBJ2-1; a possible D gene is TRBD1 (5 bases). In germline, CDR1 is SGHTA, CDR2 FQGNSA. V gave up 5 bases and J gave up 4 bases, with 9 bases separating them. The CDR3 runs to 13 residues. CDR3 nucleotide sequence: TGTGCCAGCAGCAAACGACAGTACAATGAGCAGTTCTTC. It encodes CASSKRQYNEQFF.

The chain couples TRBV20-1 to TRBJ2-1; tentatively, D is TRBD2 (5 bases). Trimming took off 4 bases at V and 7 bases at J, with 14 bases between the two ends. This CDR3 region has 13 residues. Looked up from germline, CDR1 is DFQATT and CDR2 is SNEGSKA (reference sequence). CDR3 coding DNA: TGCAGTGCTATCGGGTCCTCGGGAAATGAGCAGTTCTTC. Its protein is CSAIGSSGNEQFF.

The CDR3 is CASTGGGGTYNEQFF. The CDR3, as DNA: TGTGCCAGCACGGGGGGCGGGGGGACCTACAATGAGCAGTTCTTC. The chain carries TRBV6-2 or TRBV6-3 and TRBJ2-1; TRBD2 aligns across 8 bases. Germline V lookup: CDR1 MNHEY, CDR2 SVGEGT. The trim removed 7 bases at V and 2 bases at J, leaving 7 bases unmatched. The CDR3 has 15 amino acids.

This clonotype was seen more than once but under ten times. The V and J genes are TRBV29-1 and TRBJ2-1; TRBD1 matches at 7 bases. The CDR3 has 15 amino acids. J lost 3 bases, V lost 4 bases, and 9 bases had no gene match. Per the germline V gene, CDR1 is SQVTM and CDR2 is ANQGSEA. CDR3 bases: TGCAGCGTTGGCCCTCCGGACAGGAGCTACAATGAGCAGTTCTTC. It encodes CSVGPPDRSYNEQFF.

This clonotype was seen more than once but under ten times. The chain joins TRBV4-1 to TRBJ1-1; no definite D call. The V end lost 2 bases, the J end lost 2 bases, and 15 bases lay between the germline ends. Germline V lookup: CDR1 MGHRA, CDR2 YSYEKL. The CDR3 is made up of 16 amino acids. The CDR3 region is CASSQPIATLNTEAFF. CDR3 in DNA: TGCGCCAGCAGCCAACCCATCGCGACACTAAACACTGAAGCTTTCTTT.

This clonotype came up many times. J is TRBJ2-5 and V is TRBV6-1; 8 bases are shared with TRBD2. Germline V gives CDR1 MNHNS, CDR2 SASEGT. CDR3 size: 18 residues. Trimming cost V 5 bases and J 2 bases; bases outside gene matches: 16. CDR3: CASSTLAGWGDSQETQYF. The CDR3 DNA reads TGTGCCAGCAGTACCTTAGCGGGATGGGGGGATTCACAAGAGACCCAGTACTTC.